This T cell receptor beta chain comes out of a study of T cell changes during pregnancy in multiple sclerosis. The method was immunoSEQ multiplex PCR; TCRdb's version includes in-frame clones alone and lacks a portion of them. The sample lists more than 75,000 clones, just under 95% occurring once. With 9 bases removed from V and 2 bases from J, the gap between germline ends came to 26 bases. The CDR3 has 17 amino acids. Germline CDR1 SNHLY, CDR2 FYNNEI. This chain uses TRBV2 with TRBJ2-7, with a tentative D call TRBD2 (7 bases). The material sequenced was peripheral blood, taken in the first trimester of pregnancy. The TCR originated in a female donor with multiple sclerosis, enrolled in a pregnancy study. The CDR3 region is CASWVQRGGGATYEQYF. The CDR3 DNA is TGTGCCAGTTGGGTACAGAGGGGGGGTGGCGCGACCTACGAGCAGTACTTC.